These T cell receptor beta chains were read from a single sample in a study of molecular identifiers for immune sequencing clone quantification. TCRdb reanalysed the PCR reads using MiXCR and keeps one entry per CDR3 protein. The data hold some 320,000 distinct CDR3 sequences, with around a fifth observed a single time. Sequenced: naive CD8+ T cells from blood, with Jurkat cell RNA spiked in. The receptors were gathered from a human donor in good health. Some libraries in this study had Jurkat cell RNA spiked in. Each CDR3 is given without its conserved first and last residue. Fields, in order: J gene, V gene, clone size, CDR3 protein. Only some rows state a clone size, as once, few, many or a class for expanded clones.

TRBJ2-5,TRBV7-9,many,ASSSTRDTKETQY
TRBJ1-3,TRBV2,NA,ASRGGNTIY
TRBJ1-6,TRBV6-2/TRBV6-3,NA,ASSSRHNSPLH
TRBJ1-2,TRBV7-9,few,ASSLMLGRSDYGYT
TRBJ1-1,TRBV9,many,ASSGRTGANTEAF
TRBJ2-5,TRBV10-2,NA,ASSLSPETEPETQY
TRBJ2-7,TRBV7-9,many,ASSLGDGTDSYEQY
TRBJ2-2,TRBV7-8,many,ASSRDLSTGELF
TRBJ2-3,TRBV7-9,many,ASERRTTSTDTQY
TRBJ1-5,TRBV7-9,many,ASSSGHTSSNQPQH
TRBJ2-7,TRBV18,many,ASSPVAGGSYEQY
TRBJ2-7,TRBV5-5,many,ASSNWDSYEQY
TRBJ2-1,TRBV12-5,NA,ASGFGTSGGRVVDEQF
TRBJ1-2,TRBV2,few,ATPGRVPFGYT
TRBJ1-6,TRBV2,few,ASSEEVVYVSGQGSPVNSPLH
TRBJ1-5,TRBV27,many,ASSPWAFQPQH
TRBJ2-5,TRBV10-3,few,ATREGSRETQY
TRBJ2-7,TRBV5-1,many,ASSPTGPLEQY
TRBJ2-3,TRBV24-1,many,ATSDPLSTDTQY
TRBJ2-7,TRBV20-1,many,SARGVDRGTYEQY
TRBJ2-2,TRBV20-1,NA,SARDRGLAGGPKTGELF
TRBJ2-3,TRBV19,few,ASSIGLAYTSTDTQY
TRBJ1-6,TRBV27,NA,ASSPDSYNSPLR
TRBJ2-3,TRBV12-3/TRBV12-4,NA,ASSPIFKDTQY
TRBJ1-1,TRBV12-3/TRBV12-4,many,ASSLNNEAF
TRBJ1-1,TRBV10-2,many,ASSDGAEAF
TRBJ1-5,TRBV20-1,NA,SAREIYSNQPQH
TRBJ2-7,TRBV27,many,ASSQLIAGMAPYEQY
TRBJ2-3,TRBV19,few,ASSPLVSPDTQY
TRBJ2-1,TRBV6-6,many,ASSLTGPSLNEQF
TRBJ1-1,TRBV20-1,many,SAERLLGSGFTEAF
TRBJ2-7,TRBV20-1,many,SAMVLAGTYEQY
TRBJ2-1,TRBV7-9,many,ASSAPTGSSYNEQF
TRBJ1-1,TRBV4-3,many,ASSHFRGDRIFEAF
TRBJ1-5,TRBV7-2,many,ASSLEVVSNQPQH
TRBJ2-2,TRBV27,few,ASRVSGTGELF
TRBJ2-7,TRBV28,many,ASSFFRDSYEQY
TRBJ2-3,TRBV24-1,many,ATSDSPRYGENTDTQY
TRBJ2-7,TRBV20-1,many,SARAEAYEQY
TRBJ1-5,TRBV28,many,ASSSLGTGVFWQPQH
TRBJ2-7,TRBV6-6,many,ASSWIQGYEQY
TRBJ1-1,TRBV20-1,NA,SAREAGTTELRAL
TRBJ2-4,TRBV30,many,AWSVGYARELDIQY
TRBJ1-1,TRBV7-9,many,ASSSRLRRVGRNTEAF
TRBJ1-5,TRBV6-5,many,ASSYSREYNQPQH
TRBJ1-3,TRBV4-3,NA,ASSQDLLEYSGNTIY
TRBJ2-7,TRBV11-2,few,ASSLPSKGYEQY
TRBJ2-1,TRBV5-1,many,ASSLGLAATYNEQF